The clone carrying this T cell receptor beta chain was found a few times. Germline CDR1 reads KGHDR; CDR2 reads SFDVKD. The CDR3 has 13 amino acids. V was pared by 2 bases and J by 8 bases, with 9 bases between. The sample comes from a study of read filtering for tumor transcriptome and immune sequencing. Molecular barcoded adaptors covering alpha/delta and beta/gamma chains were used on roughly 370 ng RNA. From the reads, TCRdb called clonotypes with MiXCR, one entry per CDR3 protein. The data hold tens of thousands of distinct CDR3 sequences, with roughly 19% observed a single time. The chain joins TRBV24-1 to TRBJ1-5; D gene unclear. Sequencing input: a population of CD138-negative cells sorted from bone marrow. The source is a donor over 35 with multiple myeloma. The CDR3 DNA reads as TGTGCCACCAGTGATTCCCCACTGAAGCCCCAGCATTTT. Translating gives CATSDSPLKPQHF.